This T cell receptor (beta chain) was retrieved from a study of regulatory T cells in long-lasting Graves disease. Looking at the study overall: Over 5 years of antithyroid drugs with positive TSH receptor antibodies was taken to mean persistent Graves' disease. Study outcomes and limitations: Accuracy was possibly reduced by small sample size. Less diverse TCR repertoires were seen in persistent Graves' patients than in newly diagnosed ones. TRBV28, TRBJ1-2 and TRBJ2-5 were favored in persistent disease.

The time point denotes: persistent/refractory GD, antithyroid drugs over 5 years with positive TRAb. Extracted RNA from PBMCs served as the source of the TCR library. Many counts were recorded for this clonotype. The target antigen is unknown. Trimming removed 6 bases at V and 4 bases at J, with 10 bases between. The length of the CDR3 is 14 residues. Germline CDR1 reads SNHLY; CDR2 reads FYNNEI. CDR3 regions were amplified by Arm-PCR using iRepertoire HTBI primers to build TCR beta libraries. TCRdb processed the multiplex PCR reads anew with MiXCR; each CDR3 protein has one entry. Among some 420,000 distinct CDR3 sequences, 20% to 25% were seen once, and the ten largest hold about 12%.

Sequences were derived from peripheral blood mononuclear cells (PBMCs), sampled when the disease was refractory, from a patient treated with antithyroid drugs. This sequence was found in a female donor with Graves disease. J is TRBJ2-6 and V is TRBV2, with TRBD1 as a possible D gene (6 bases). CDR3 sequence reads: CASRQGQGANVLTF. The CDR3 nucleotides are TGTGCCAGCAGACAAGGACAGGGGGCCAACGTCCTGACTTTC.